The 5 T cell receptor beta chains in this list originate from one sample, sequenced in a study of blood T cell repertoires in COVID-19. Assay: immunoSEQ multiplex PCR; the TCRdb copy retains only in-frame clones and omits some. The sample has a few hundred thousand clones; about 87% are singletons. Sequencing input: PBMCs or T cells enriched from blood (not recorded which). These receptors all come from a man in his forties in a cohort exposed to, infected with or recovered from COVID-19 (not recorded which).

The chain combines TRBV7-8 with TRBJ1-5, with TRBD1 matching over 9 bases. Trimming removed 2 bases from V and 4 bases from J; junction bases left unmatched: 9. The germline V gene has CDR1 SGHVS and CDR2 FQNEAQ. This CDR3 is built from 17 residues. The CDR3 region has the DNA TGTGCCAGCAGCTTAAGAACTGTAGGGACAGGGAATCAGCCCCAGCATTTT. Amino acid sequence: CASSLRTVGTGNQPQHF.

The chain combines TRBV14 with TRBJ2-5, with 7 bases fitting TRBD1. The CDR3 consists of 16 residues. The V gene's germline CDR1 is SGHDN and CDR2 FVKESK. V was clipped by 3 bases and J by 4 bases; unmatched bases: 11. The CDR3 region is CASSHNRGPSRETQYF. CDR3 coding DNA: TGTGCCAGCAGCCATAACAGGGGTCCCAGCCGAGAGACCCAGTACTTC.

The rearrangement links TRBV6-5 to TRBJ2-6, with D maybe TRBD1 (5 bases). The CDR3 is made up of 14 amino acids. Trimming left V 6 bases short and J 1 base short, with 7 bases between. CDR1 and CDR2 (germline): MNHEY, SVGAGI. The CDR3 protein is CASSPGSGANVLTF. The DNA of the CDR3 is TGTGCCAGCAGCCCAGGGTCTGGGGCCAACGTCCTGACTTTC.

With regard to this clone: At one boundary the junction diverges from the germline segment, which might be a read error. The V call is TRBV12-5, the J call TRBJ2-2; TRBD2 matches 7 bases. Germline V CDR1 and CDR2: LGHNT, FRNRAP. CDR3 length equals 17 residues. DNA of the CDR3: TGTGCTAGTGGTTTGGCCCTAAGGGAGGGGAACCCCGGGGAGCTGTTTTTT. Protein sequence: CASGLALREGNPGELFF.

Only a few counts were recorded for this clone. This chain uses TRBV28 with TRBJ1-5, with 9 positions matching TRBD1. The CDR3 sequence is 15 residues long. Germline CDR1 is MDHEN and CDR2 is SYDVKM. Unmatched junction bases numbered 8, after V lost 5 bases and J lost 6 bases. CDR3 DNA: TGTGCCAGCAGTCCGACAGGGGGGAGGGGTCAGCCCCAGCATTTT. This sequence encodes CASSPTGGRGQPQHF.